A single T cell receptor (beta chain) is shown here with its context. The antigen remains unidentified. The CDR3 is 13 residues long. Trimming removed 3 bases at V and 5 bases at J, with 10 bases between. This sample stems from a study of early T cells in non-severe SARS-CoV-2 infection. Study-level points and caveats: CD4 and private specificities were missed by VDJdb matching, which favored anti-spike CD8 responses.

Unique molecular identifiers were attached to individual cDNA molecules. Using its own MiXCR run on the 5' RACE reads, TCRdb lists one record per CDR3 protein. The table lists tens of thousands of distinct CDR3 sequences, under 15% of them singletons. The TCR sequence derives from an adult who was a healthcare worker with PCR-confirmed SARS-CoV-2 infection or an uninfected control (not recorded which). The chain is built from TRBV12-3 or TRBV12-4 and TRBJ1-1; unclear D gene. Material for sequencing was whole blood. The CDR3 sequence: CASSFHGGTEAFF. In nucleotides, the CDR3 is TGTGCCAGCAGTTTTCACGGAGGGACTGAAGCTTTCTTT.